This TCR beta chain was sequenced for a study of cytomegalovirus exposure and HLA in healthy donors. The overall study: Earlier sequencing of 150 million to 200 million T cells yielded under 120 million unique TCR beta sequences. General study results and limits: It was in a later analysis that TCR association rates were seen to vary by HLA locus, highest for DRB1 and lowest for HLA-C.

In germline, CDR1 is KGHSH, CDR2 LQKENI. The CDR3 has 15 amino acids. V was cut by 3 bases and J by 8 bases, with 17 bases left in between. Remarks on this clone: Its antigen remains unidentified.

A multiplex PCR was run with 60 Vbeta primers and 13 Jbeta primers. Clones were sequenced by immunoSEQ multiplex PCR, and TCRdb holds only the in-frame ones, with some missing. The data show 150,000 to 250,000 clones, roughly four fifths seen once. V gene TRBV18 combines with J gene TRBJ2-1; TRBD1 is a possible D gene (6 bases). Specimen: PBMCs. This receptor was identified in a woman between 50 and 59 years old in good health and CMV-seropositive. In DNA form, the CDR3 reads TGTGCCAGCTCACCCGTACGGGACAATTCCTATGAGCAGTTCTTC. Protein: CASSPVRDNSYEQFF.